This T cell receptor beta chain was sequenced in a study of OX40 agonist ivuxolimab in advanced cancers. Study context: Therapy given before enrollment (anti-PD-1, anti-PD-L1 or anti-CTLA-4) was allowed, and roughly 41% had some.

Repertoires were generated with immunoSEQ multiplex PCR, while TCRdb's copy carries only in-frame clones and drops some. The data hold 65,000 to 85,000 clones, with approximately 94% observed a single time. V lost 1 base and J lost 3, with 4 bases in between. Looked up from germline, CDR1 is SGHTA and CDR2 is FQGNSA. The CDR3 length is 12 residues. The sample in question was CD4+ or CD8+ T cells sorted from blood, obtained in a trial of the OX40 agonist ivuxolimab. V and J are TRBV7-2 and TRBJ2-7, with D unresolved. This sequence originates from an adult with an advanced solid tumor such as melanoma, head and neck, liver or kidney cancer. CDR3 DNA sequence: TGTGCCAGCAGCTTAGGAGACTACGAGCAGTACTTC. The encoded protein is CASSLGDYEQYF.